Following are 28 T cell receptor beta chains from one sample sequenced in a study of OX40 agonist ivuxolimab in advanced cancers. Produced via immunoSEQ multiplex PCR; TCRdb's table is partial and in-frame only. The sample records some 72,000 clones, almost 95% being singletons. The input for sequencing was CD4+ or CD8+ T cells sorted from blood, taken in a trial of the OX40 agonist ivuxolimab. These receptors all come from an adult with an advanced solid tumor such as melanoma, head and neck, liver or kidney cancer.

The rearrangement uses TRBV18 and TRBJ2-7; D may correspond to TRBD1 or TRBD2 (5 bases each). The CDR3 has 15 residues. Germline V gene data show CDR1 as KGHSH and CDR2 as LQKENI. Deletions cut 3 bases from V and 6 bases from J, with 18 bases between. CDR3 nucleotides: TGTGCCAGCTCACCCCCATCAGGGACCATGGGCGAGCAGTACTTC. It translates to CASSPPSGTMGEQYF.

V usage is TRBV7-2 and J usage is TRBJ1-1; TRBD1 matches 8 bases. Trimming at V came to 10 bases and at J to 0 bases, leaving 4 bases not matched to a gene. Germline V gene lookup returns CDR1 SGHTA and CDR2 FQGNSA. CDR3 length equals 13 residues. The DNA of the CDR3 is TGTGCCACCCGACAGGGGTTGAACACTGAAGCTTTCTTT. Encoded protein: CATRQGLNTEAFF.

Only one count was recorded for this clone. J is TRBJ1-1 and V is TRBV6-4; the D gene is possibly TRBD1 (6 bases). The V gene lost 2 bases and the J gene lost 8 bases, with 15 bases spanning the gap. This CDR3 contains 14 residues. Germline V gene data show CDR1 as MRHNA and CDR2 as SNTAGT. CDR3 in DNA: TGTGCCAGCAGTGACGAAGGGGGGCAATCCGAAGCTTTCTTT. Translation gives CASSDEGGQSEAFF.

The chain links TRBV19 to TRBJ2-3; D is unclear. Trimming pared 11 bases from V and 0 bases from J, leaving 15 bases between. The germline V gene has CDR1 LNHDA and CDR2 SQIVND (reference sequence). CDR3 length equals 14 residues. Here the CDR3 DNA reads TGTGCCGGGATGAACGGGTCTAGCACAGATACGCAGTATTTT. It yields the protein CAGMNGSSTDTQYF.

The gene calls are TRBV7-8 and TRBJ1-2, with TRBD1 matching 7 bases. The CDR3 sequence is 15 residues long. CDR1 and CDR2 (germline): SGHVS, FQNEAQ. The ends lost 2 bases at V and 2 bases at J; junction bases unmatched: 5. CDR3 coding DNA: TGTGCCAGCAGCTTATCTCCGACAGGGAACTATGGCTACACCTTC. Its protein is CASSLSPTGNYGYTF.

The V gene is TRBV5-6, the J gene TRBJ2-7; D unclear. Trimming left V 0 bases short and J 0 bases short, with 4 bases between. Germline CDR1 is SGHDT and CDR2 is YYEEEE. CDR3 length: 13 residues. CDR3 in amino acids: CASSLGSSYEQYF. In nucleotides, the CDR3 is TGTGCCAGCAGCTTGGGGAGCTCCTACGAGCAGTACTTC.

CDR3: CASSIGLARSTDTQYF. CDR3 sequence (DNA): TGTGCCAGTAGTATTGGCCTAGCGAGGAGCACAGATACGCAGTATTTT. The rearrangement links TRBV19 to TRBJ2-3; D is possibly TRBD2 (6 bases). Germline V gives CDR1 LNHDA, CDR2 SQIVND (reference sequence). The CDR3 contains 16 residues. V was pared by 3 bases and J by 0 bases, with 13 bases between.

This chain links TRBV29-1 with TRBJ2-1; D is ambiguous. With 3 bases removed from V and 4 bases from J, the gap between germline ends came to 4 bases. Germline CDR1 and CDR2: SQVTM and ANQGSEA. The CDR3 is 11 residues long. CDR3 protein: CSVDNYNEQFF. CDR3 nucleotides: TGCAGCGTTGACAATTACAATGAGCAGTTCTTC.

The CDR3 sequence: CSASMGEKLFF. For the CDR3, the DNA is TGCAGTGCTAGTATGGGTGAAAAACTGTTTTTT. The chain couples TRBV20-1 to TRBJ1-4, with D unclear. The germline V and J ends were trimmed by 3 bases and 7 bases, with 6 bases remaining between them. The CDR3 totals 11 residues. The germline CDR1 and CDR2 sequences are DFQATT and SNEGSKA (reference sequence).

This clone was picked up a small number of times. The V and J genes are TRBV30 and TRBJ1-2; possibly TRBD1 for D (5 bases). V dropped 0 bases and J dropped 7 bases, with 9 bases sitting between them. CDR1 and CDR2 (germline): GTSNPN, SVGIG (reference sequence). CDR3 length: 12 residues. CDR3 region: CAWSVQEGGYTF. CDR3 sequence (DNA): TGTGCCTGGAGTGTACAGGAGGGTGGCTACACCTTC.

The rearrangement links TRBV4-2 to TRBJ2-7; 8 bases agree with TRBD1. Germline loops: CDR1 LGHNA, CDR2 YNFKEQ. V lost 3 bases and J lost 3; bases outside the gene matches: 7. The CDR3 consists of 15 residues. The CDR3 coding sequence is TGTGCCAGCAGCCACTCGGACAGGGAGCACTACGAGCAGTACTTC. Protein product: CASSHSDREHYEQYF.

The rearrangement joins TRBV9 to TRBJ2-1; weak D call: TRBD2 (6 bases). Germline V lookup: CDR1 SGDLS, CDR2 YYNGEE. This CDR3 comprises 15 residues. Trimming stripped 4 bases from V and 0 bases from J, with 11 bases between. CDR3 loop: CASSTLAYSYNEQFF. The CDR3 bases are TGTGCCAGCAGCACTCTAGCGTACTCCTACAATGAGCAGTTCTTC.

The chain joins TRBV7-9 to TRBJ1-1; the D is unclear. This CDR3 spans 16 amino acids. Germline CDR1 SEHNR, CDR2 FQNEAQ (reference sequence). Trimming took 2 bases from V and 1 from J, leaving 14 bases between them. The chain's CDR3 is CASSLLLDFQNTEAFF. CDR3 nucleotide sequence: TGTGCCAGCAGCTTACTCCTGGACTTCCAGAACACTGAAGCTTTCTTT.

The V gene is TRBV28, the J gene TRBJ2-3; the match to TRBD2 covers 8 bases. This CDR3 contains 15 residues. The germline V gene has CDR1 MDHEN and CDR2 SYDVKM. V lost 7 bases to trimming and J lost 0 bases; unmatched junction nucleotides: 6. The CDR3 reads CASTPAGGSTDTQYF. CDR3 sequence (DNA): TGTGCCAGCACACCGGCGGGGGGTAGCACAGATACGCAGTATTTT. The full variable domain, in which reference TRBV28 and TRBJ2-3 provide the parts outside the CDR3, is DVKVTQSSRYLVKRTGEKVFLECVQDMDHENMFWYRQDPGLGLRLIYFSYDVKMKEKGDIPEGYSVSREKKERFSLILESASTNQTSMYLCASTPAGGSTDTQYFGPGTRLTVL.

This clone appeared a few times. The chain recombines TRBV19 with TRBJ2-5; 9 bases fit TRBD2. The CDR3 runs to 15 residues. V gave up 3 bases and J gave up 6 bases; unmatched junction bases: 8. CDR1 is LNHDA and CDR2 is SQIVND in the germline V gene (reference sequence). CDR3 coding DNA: TGTGCCAGTAGTATGAGGGGTCTAGCGGGAAAGACCCAGTACTTC. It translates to CASSMRGLAGKTQYF.

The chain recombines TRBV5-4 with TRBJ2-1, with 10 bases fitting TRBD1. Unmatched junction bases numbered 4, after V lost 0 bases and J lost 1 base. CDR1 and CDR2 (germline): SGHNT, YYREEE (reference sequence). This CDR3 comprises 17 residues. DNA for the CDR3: TGTGCCAGCAGCTTGGACGGGGACAGGGGTTCCTACAATGAGCAGTTCTTC. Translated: CASSLDGDRGSYNEQFF.

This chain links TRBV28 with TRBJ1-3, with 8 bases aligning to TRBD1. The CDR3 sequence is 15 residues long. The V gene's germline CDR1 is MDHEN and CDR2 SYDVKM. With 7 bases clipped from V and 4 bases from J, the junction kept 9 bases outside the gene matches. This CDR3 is CASMAQGAGGNTIYF. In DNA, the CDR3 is TGTGCCAGCATGGCGCAGGGGGCTGGAGGAAACACCATATATTTT.

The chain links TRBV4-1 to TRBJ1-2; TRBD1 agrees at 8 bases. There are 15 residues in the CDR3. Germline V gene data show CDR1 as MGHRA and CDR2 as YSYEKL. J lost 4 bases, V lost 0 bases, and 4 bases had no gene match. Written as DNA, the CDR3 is TGCGCCAGCAGCCAAGAGGACAGGGCGGCCTATGGCTACACCTTC. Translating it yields CASSQEDRAAYGYTF.

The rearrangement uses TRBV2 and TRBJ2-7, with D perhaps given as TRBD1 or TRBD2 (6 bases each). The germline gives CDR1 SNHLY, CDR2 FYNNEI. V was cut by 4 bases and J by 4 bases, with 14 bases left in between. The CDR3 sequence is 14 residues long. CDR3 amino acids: CASSGKGGKYEQYF. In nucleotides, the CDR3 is TGTGCCAGCAGTGGGAAGGGGGGAAAGTACGAGCAGTACTTC.

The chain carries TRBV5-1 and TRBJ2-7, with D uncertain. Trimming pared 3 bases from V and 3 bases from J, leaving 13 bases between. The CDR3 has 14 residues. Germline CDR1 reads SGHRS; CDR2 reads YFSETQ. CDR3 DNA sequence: TGCGCCAGCAGCTCAGTGGGCCTCAACTACGAGCAGTACTTC. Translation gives CASSSVGLNYEQYF.

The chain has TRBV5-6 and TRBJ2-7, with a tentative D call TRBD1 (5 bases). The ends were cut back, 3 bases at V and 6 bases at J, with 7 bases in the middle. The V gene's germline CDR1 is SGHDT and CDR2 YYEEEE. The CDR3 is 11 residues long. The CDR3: CASSWGPEQYF. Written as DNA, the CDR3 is TGTGCCAGCAGCTGGGGCCCCGAGCAGTACTTC.

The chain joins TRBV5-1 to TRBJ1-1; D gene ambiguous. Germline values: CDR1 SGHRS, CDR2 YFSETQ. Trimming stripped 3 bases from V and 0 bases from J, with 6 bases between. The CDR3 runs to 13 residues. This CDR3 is CASSSGLNTEAFF. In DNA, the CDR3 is TGCGCCAGCAGCTCTGGTTTGAACACTGAAGCTTTCTTT.

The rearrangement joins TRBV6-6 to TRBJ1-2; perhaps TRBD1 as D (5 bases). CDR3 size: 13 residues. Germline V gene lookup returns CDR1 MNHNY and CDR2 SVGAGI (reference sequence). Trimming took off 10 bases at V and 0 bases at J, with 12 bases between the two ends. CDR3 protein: CAISAGPNYGYTF. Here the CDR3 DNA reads TGTGCCATCTCCGCAGGGCCTAACTATGGCTACACCTTC.

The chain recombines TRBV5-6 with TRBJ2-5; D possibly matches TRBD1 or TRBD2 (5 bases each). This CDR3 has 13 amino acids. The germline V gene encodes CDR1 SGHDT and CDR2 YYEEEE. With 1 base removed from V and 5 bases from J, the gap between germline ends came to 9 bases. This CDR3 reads CASSLRDAETQYF. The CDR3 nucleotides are TGTGCCAGCAGCTTGCGGGACGCTGAGACCCAGTACTTC.

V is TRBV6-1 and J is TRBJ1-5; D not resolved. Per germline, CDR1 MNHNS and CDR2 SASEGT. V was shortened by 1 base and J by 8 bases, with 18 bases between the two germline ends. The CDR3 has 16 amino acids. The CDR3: CASSEVLSVSGEPQHF. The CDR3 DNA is TGTGCCAGCAGTGAAGTTTTATCGGTATCCGGGGAGCCCCAGCATTTT.

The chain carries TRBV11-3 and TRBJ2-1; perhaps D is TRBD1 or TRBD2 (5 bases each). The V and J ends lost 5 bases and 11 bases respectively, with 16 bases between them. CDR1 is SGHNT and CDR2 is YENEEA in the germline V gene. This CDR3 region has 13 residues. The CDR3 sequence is CASSPINRGQQFF. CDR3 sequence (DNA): TGTGCCAGCAGCCCTATAAACCGGGGCCAGCAGTTCTTC.

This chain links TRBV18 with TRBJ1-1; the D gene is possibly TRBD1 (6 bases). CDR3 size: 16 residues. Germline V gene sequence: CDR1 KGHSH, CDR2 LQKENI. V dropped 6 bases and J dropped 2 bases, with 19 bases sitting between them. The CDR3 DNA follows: TGTGCCAGCTCCCAAACTTCGGGGGGCGATAACACTGAAGCTTTCTTT. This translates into CASSQTSGGDNTEAFF.

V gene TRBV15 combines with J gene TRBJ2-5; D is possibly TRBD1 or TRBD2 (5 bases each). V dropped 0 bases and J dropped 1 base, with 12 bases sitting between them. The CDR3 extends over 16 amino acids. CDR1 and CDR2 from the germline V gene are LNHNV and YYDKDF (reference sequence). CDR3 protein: CATSRDPLGVQETQYF. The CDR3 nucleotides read TGTGCCACCAGCAGAGATCCGCTGGGGGTCCAAGAGACCCAGTACTTC.